This TCR beta chain was identified in a study of blood T cell repertoires in COVID-19. Study background: T cells, B-cell-depleted T cells, or PBMCs provided the cDNA or gDNA that served as material.

The CDR3 length is 15 residues. CDR1 is SGHRS and CDR2 is YFSETQ in the germline V gene. V lost 3 bases to trimming and J lost 5 bases; unmatched junction nucleotides: 7. Generated by immunoSEQ multiplex PCR, the TCRdb table keeps only in-frame clones and is missing some. The sample yields some 110,000 clones, approximately 78% seen once. This TCR was recovered from a man in his 70s with acute or convalescent COVID-19. Sequencing was done on a sample of peripheral blood. The chain uses TRBV5-1 and TRBJ2-2, with 7 bases matching TRBD1. Written as DNA, the CDR3 is TGCGCCAGCAGCTCGAAGGGGGCAGGGACCGGGGAGCTGTTTTTT. It specifies CASSSKGAGTGELFF. The full variable domain, with the rest looked up from reference TRBV5-1 and TRBJ2-2, is KAGVTQTPRYLIKTRGQQVTLSCSPISGHRSVSWYQQTPGQGLQFLFEYFSETQRNKGNFPGRFSGRQFSNSRSEMNVSTLELGDSALYLCASSSKGAGTGELFFGEGSRLTVL.